This T cell receptor beta chain was captured in a study of T cell repertoires in cytomegalovirus infection. Study-level information: Public TCR beta signatures provided an indication of both CMV infection and a matching HLA type.

Germline loops: CDR1 MNHEY, CDR2 SMNVEV (reference sequence). CDR3 length: 13 amino acids. V lost 5 bases and J 3 bases, leaving 10 bases between the germline ends. Study-wide findings and caveats: Cumulative frequency (of public TCR beta family members) identified carriers of CMV plus the relevant HLA. CMV-specific HLA-C-restricted TCR beta clonotypes dominated the ex vivo response.

This clonotype was seen more than once but under ten times. Antigen specificity is unknown. Each CDR3 protein gets one entry after TCRdb re-called the reads with MiXCR. The sample shows about 770,000 distinct CDR3 sequences, approximately 32% of them seen only once. The receptor was derived from a human donor in good health (CMV status not recorded). Some clones in this sample may be carry-over from other donors' samples. The sequencing here drew on cultured CD8+ T cells from PBMCs, taken from culture after CMV antigen stimulation. This chain links TRBV27 with TRBJ1-1; D is undetermined. The CDR3: CASSMGWDTEAFF. The CDR3 coding sequence is TGTGCCAGCAGTATGGGGTGGGACACTGAAGCTTTCTTT.